The rows below give T cell receptor beta chains drawn from one sample of a study of chronic HIV infection and antiretroviral therapy. TCRdb analysed the 5' RACE reads with MiXCR anew, one entry per CDR3 protein. The sample has approximately 30,000 distinct CDR3 sequences, about 8.6% seen once. Sequenced: peripheral blood. The receptors were gathered from an adult who had HIV and had not received antiretroviral therapy, or was an uninfected healthy control (not recorded which). Both conserved end residues are part of each CDR3. Fields, in order: D gene, J gene, V gene, clone size, CDR3 protein, CDR3 DNA. A D gene is named only where the DNA matches it firmly. Size values are once, few and many counts, or a class for expanded clones, and some rows have none.

-	TRBJ1-1	TRBV20-1	once	CSAEVRNTEAFF	TGCAGTGCTGAAGTCCGGAACACTGAAGCTTTCTTT
TRBD2	TRBJ2-5	TRBV20-1	many	CSAGLAGKKETQYF	TGCAGTGCTGGACTAGCGGGGAAAAAAGAGACCCAGTACTTC
TRBD2	TRBJ2-3	TRBV20-1	-	CSATVIAGERTQYF	TGCAGTGCCACCGTGATAGCGGGGGAAAGGACGCAGTATTTT
-	TRBJ1-1	TRBV4-1	-	CASSSLDREAFF	TGCGCCAGCAGCTCCCTAGACCGGGAAGCTTTCTTT
TRBD1	TRBJ2-7	TRBV20-1	many	CSARQGSYEQYF	TGCAGTGCAAGACAGGGTTCCTACGAGCAGTACTTC
-	TRBJ1-4	TRBV18	many	CASSDGTTNEKLFF	TGTGCCAGCTCAGACGGGACAACTAATGAAAAACTGTTTTTT
TRBD2	TRBJ2-3	TRBV12-3/TRBV12-4	many	CASSRLAGQGTDTQYF	TGTGCCAGCAGTCGACTAGCGGGCCAAGGCACAGATACGCAGTATTTT
TRBD1	TRBJ2-7	TRBV7-7	many	CASSSGQGVVYEQYF	TGTGCCAGCAGCTCCGGACAGGGGGTAGTCTACGAGCAGTACTTC
-	TRBJ1-2	TRBV29-1	-	CSVDWGREGPYTF	TGCAGCGTTGATTGGGGCAGGGAGGGGCCCTACACCTTC
-	TRBJ1-1	TRBV12-5	many	CASGLRGANTEAFF	TGTGCTAGTGGTTTGAGGGGGGCGAACACTGAAGCTTTCTTT
TRBD1	TRBJ2-4	TRBV20-1	few	CSAKGTGKNIQYF	TGCAGTGCAAAAGGGACAGGGAAAAACATTCAGTACTTC
TRBD1	TRBJ2-7	TRBV4-3	few	CASSQQTGDYEQYF	TGCGCCAGCAGCCAACAGACAGGGGACTACGAGCAGTACTTC
-	TRBJ2-5	TRBV18	many	CASSPRPSEETQYF	TGTGCCAGCTCACCCCGGCCGAGCGAAGAGACCCAGTACTTC
-	TRBJ1-5	TRBV7-2	-	CASSLVGFEPQPQHF	TGTGCCAGCAGCTTAGTCGGGTTCGAGCCTCAGCCCCAGCATTTT
TRBD1	TRBJ1-2	TRBV4-3	-	CASSQDRGDPSNYGYTF	TGCGCCAGCAGCCAAGACAGGGGGGACCCTTCTAACTATGGCTACACCTTC
-	TRBJ2-3	TRBV5-1	many	CASSLVAGSTDTQYF	TGCGCCAGCAGCTTGGTAGCAGGTAGCACAGATACGCAGTATTTT
-	TRBJ1-5	TRBV18	many	CASSPQSSNQPQHF	TGTGCCAGCTCACCACAAAGTAGCAATCAGCCCCAGCATTTT
TRBD1	TRBJ2-7	TRBV29-1	-	CSVEIAGQGVYEQYF	TGCAGCGTTGAGATTGCGGGACAGGGGGTTTACGAGCAGTACTTC
-	TRBJ1-6	TRBV2	many	CASSELGSYNSPLHF	TGTGCCAGCAGTGAACTGGGCTCCTATAATTCACCCCTCCACTTT
TRBD2	TRBJ2-1	TRBV7-9	-	CASSLLAGSNEQFF	TGTGCCAGCAGCTTACTAGCGGGATCCAATGAGCAGTTCTTC
TRBD1	TRBJ1-2	TRBV14	many	CASSQEVGQGPVNYGYTF	TGTGCCAGCAGCCAAGAAGTGGGACAGGGCCCCGTCAACTATGGCTACACCTTC
-	TRBJ1-4	TRBV6-1	few	CASSPSGGVEKLFF	TGTGCCAGCAGTCCCAGTGGGGGAGTTGAAAAACTGTTTTTT
-	TRBJ1-6	TRBV2	-	CASSEHAGSNSPLHF	TGTGCCAGCAGTGAACACGCAGGTTCCAATTCACCCCTCCACTTT
TRBD1	TRBJ2-7	TRBV4-1	few	CASSQDYRDRGLFLAYEQYF	TGCGCCAGCAGCCAAGATTACCGGGACAGGGGGCTTTTCTTAGCCTACGAGCAGTACTTC
TRBD2	TRBJ2-1	TRBV7-2	many	CASSPRGGGAEQFF	TGTGCCAGCAGCCCTCGGGGCGGGGGGGCCGAGCAGTTCTTC
-	TRBJ1-4	TRBV6-5	many	CASSRTSQNNEKLFF	TGTGCCAGCAGTCGGACATCGCAGAATAATGAAAAACTGTTTTTT
TRBD2	TRBJ2-7	TRBV4-2	many	CASSPNTAGDGAYEQYF	TGTGCCAGCAGCCCAAATACAGCGGGAGACGGGGCCTACGAGCAGTACTTC
TRBD1	TRBJ2-7	TRBV29-1	-	CSVGQVLQGEQYF	TGCAGCGTAGGACAGGTGCTTCAGGGCGAGCAGTACTTC
-	TRBJ2-6	TRBV29-1	few	CSVPSSPSGANVLTF	TGCAGCGTTCCATCCTCCCCCTCTGGGGCCAACGTCCTGACTTTC
TRBD1	TRBJ1-2	TRBV27	-	CASRQTGFLGGYTF	TGTGCCAGCAGGCAGACAGGGTTTCTGGGAGGCTACACCTTC
-	TRBJ2-1	TRBV7-8	many	CASSPPNPYNEQFF	TGTGCCAGCAGCCCCCCGAACCCCTACAATGAGCAGTTCTTC
-	TRBJ2-1	TRBV9	many	CASSPRTATYNEQFF	TGTGCCAGCAGCCCCCGGACAGCAACCTACAATGAGCAGTTCTTC
TRBD2	TRBJ2-5	TRBV7-2	many	CASSLTLAGARETQYF	TGTGCCAGCAGCTTAACGCTAGCGGGGGCCCGAGAGACCCAGTACTTC
-	TRBJ1-4	TRBV5-1	-	CASSFYFDSTNEKLFF	TGCGCCAGCAGCTTTTACTTCGACTCAACTAATGAAAAACTGTTTTTT
-	TRBJ2-1	TRBV10-2	few	CASSPSTEQFF	TGCGCCAGCAGCCCTAGCACTGAGCAGTTCTTC
TRBD1	TRBJ1-6	TRBV6-4	-	CASSDSGTDNSPLHF	TGTGCCAGCAGTGACTCGGGGACAGATAATTCACCCCTCCACTTT
-	TRBJ2-3	TRBV4-2	many	CASSQDPASTSTDTQYF	TGTGCCAGCAGCCAAGATCCGGCTAGCACCAGCACAGATACGCAGTATTTT
-	TRBJ1-1	TRBV7-6	-	CASSPGRSDTEAFF	TGTGCCAGCAGCCCAGGGAGGTCGGACACTGAAGCTTTCTTT
TRBD2	TRBJ2-7	TRBV7-8	many	CASSNLRASGRTWYEQYF	TGTGCCAGCAGCAACCTGAGGGCTAGCGGGAGGACTTGGTACGAGCAGTACTTC
-	TRBJ1-2	TRBV11-2	-	CASSPQHSSNYGDTF	TGTGCCAGCAGCCCTCAGCACAGCTCTAACTATGGCGACACCTTC
TRBD1	TRBJ2-7	TRBV29-1	once	CSVGTGPYEQYF	TGCAGCGTCGGGACAGGGCCCTACGAGCAGTACTTC
-	TRBJ2-7	TRBV28	many	CASRPSGGSSYEQYF	TGTGCCAGCAGGCCCAGTGGGGGGAGCTCCTACGAGCAGTACTTC